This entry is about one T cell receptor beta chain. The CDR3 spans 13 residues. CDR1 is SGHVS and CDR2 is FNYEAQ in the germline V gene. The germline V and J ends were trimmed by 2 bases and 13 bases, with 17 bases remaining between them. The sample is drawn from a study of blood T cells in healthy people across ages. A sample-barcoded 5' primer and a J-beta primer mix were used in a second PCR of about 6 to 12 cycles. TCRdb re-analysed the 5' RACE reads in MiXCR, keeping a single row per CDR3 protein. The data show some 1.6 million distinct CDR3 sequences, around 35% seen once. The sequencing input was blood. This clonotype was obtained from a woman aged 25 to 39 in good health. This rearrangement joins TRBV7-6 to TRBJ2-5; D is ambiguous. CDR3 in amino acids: CASSLSEDNERYF. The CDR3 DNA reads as TGTGCCAGCAGCTTAAGTGAGGATAACGAGCGGTACTTC.